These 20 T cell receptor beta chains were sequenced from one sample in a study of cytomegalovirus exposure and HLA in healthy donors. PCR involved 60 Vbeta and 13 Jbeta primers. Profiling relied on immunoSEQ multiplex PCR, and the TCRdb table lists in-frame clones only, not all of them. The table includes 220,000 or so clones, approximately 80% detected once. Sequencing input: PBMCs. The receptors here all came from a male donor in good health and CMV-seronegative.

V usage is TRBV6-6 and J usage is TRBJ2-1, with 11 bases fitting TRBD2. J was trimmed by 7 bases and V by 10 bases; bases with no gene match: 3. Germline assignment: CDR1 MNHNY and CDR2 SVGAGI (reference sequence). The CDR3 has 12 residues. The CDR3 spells CATGLADNEQFF. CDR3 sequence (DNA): TGTGCCACGGGACTAGCGGATAATGAGCAGTTCTTC.

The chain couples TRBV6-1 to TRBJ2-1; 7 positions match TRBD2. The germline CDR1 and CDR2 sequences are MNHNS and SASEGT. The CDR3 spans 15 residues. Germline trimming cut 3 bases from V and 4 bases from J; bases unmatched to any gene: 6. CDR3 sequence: CASSDGLAVYNEQFF. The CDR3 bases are TGTGCCAGCAGTGACGGTCTAGCGGTATACAATGAGCAGTTCTTC.

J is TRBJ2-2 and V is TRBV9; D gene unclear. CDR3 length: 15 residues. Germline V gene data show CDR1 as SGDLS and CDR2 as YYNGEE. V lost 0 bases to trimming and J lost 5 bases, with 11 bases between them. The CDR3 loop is CASSVGPRKTGELFF. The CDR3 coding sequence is TGTGCCAGCAGCGTAGGGCCGAGGAAAACCGGGGAGCTGTTTTTT.

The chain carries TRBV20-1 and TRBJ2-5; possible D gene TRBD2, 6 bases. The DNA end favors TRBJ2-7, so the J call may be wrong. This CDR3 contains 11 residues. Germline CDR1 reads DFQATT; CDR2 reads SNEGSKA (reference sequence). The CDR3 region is CRFERAYEQYF. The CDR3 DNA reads TGCAGGTTTGAGCGGGCGTACGAGCAGTACTTC.

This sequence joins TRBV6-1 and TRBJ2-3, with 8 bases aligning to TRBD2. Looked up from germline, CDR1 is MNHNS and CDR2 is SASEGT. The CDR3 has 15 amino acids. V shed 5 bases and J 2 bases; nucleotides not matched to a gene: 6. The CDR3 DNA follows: TGTGCCAGCAGTCCCGGGAGGGCCGCCACAGATACGCAGTATTTT. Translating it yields CASSPGRAATDTQYF.

The CDR3 region has the DNA TGTGCCAGCAGCTTAGGACTAGGGAACGAGCAGTACTTC. Its protein product is CASSLGLGNEQYF. The chain joins TRBV7-2 to TRBJ2-7; TRBD2 might be the D (6 bases). This CDR3 spans 13 amino acids. The germline V gene has CDR1 SGHTA and CDR2 FQGNSA. V lost 1 base and J 5 bases, leaving 9 bases between the germline ends.

CDR3 coding DNA: TGTGCCAGCAGGGCACCAGGGGGCGGGGGCTCTGGGGCCAACGTCCTGACTTTC. Amino acid sequence: CASRAPGGGGSGANVLTF. This chain uses TRBV11-2 with TRBJ2-6, with a possible D match to TRBD1 (8 bases). Germline V CDR1 and CDR2: SGHAT, FQNNGV. With 6 bases removed from V and 0 bases from J, the gap between germline ends came to 18 bases. The CDR3 runs to 18 residues.

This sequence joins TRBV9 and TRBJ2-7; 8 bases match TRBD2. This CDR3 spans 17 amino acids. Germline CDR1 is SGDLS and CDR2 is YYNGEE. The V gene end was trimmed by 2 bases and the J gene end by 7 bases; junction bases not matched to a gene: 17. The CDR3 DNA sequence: TGTGCCAGCAGCGTTTCCTCTAGCGGGTCGGGGACTAGGGAGCAGTACTTC. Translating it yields CASSVSSSGSGTREQYF.

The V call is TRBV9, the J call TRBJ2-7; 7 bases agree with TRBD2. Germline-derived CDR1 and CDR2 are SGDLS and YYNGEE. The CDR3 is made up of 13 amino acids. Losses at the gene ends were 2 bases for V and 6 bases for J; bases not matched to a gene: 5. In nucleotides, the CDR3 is TGTGCCAGCAGCGTGCGACTAGCTGGCGAGCAGTACTTC. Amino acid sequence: CASSVRLAGEQYF.

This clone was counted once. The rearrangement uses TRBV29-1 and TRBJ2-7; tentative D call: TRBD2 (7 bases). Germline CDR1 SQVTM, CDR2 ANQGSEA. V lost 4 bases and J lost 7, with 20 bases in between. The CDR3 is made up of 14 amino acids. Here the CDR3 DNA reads TGCAGCGTTGGGGGGGGCAGGGTGGAAGGGGAGCAGTACTTC. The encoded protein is CSVGGGRVEGEQYF.

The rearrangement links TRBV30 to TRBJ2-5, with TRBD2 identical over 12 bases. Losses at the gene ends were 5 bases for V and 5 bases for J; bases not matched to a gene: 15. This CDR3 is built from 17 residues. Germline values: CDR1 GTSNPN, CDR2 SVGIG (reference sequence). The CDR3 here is CAWGASGRGLFEETQYF. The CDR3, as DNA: TGTGCCTGGGGGGCTAGCGGGAGGGGTTTGTTCGAGGAGACCCAGTACTTC.

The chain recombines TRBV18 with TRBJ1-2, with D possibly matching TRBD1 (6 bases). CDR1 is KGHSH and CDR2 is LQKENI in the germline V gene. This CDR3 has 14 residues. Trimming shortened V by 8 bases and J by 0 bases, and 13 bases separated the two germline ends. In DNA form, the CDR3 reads TGTGCCAGCCAACCGGACAGCGCTAACTATGGCTACACCTTC. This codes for CASQPDSANYGYTF.

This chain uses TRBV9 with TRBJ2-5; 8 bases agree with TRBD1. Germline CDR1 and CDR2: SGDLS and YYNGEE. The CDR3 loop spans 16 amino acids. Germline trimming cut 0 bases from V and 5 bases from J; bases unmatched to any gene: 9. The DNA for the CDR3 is TGTGCCAGCAGCGTAGAAGACAGGGGACCCCAGGAGACCCAGTACTTC. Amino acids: CASSVEDRGPQETQYF.

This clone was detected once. For the CDR3, the DNA is TGTGCCAGCAGTGGAGGCTTGCGGACACCCGAGAAGCATGGCTACACCTTC. It yields the protein CASSGGLRTPEKHGYTF. The chain employs TRBV2 and TRBJ1-2; possible D gene TRBD1, 5 bases. The CDR3 is 17 residues long. V lost 4 bases and J lost 6, with 24 bases in between. CDR1 SNHLY and CDR2 FYNNEI come from the germline V gene.

CDR3 DNA sequence: TGTGCCAGAAGCCAGGGGCGGAGTAGCAATCAGCCCCAGCATTTT. Amino acids: CARSQGRSSNQPQHF. The J gene is TRBJ1-5, the V gene TRBV5-3, with a weak D call TRBD1 (6 bases). TRBV5-3 is known as an ORF, though its function is uncertain. Trimming took off 4 bases at V and 0 bases at J, with 11 bases between the two ends. This CDR3 has 15 amino acids.

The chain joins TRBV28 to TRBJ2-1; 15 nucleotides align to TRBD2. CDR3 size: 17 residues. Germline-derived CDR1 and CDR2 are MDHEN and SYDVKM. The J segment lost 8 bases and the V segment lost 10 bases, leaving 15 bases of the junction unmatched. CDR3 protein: CATGGLAGGLATDEQFF. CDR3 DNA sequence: TGTGCCACCGGGGGACTAGCGGGAGGACTAGCGACTGATGAGCAGTTCTTC.

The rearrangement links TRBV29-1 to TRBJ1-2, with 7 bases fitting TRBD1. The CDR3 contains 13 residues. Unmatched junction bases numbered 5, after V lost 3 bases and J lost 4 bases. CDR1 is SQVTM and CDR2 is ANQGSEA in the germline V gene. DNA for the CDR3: TGCAGCGTTGAGGACAGGTCGAGCTATGGCTACACCTTC. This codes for CSVEDRSSYGYTF. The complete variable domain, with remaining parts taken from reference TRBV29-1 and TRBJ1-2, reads SAVISQKPSRDICQRGTSLTIQCQVDSQVTMMFWYRQQPGQSLTLIATANQGSEATYESGFVIDKFPISRPNLTFSTLTVSNMSPEDSSIYLCSVEDRSSYGYTFGSGTRLTVV.

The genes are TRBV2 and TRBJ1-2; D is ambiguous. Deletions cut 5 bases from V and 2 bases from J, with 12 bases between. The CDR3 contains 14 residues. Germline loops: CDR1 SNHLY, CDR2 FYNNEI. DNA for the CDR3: TGTGCCAGCAGTTCCGGGGTCCGGAACTATGGCTACACCTTC. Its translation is CASSSGVRNYGYTF.

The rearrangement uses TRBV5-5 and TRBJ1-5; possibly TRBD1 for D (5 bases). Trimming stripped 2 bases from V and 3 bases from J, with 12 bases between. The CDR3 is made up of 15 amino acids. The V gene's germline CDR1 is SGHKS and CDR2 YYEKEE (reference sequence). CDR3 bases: TGTGCCAGCAGCTTATTTGAACAGGTCAATCAGCCCCAGCATTTT. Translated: CASSLFEQVNQPQHF.

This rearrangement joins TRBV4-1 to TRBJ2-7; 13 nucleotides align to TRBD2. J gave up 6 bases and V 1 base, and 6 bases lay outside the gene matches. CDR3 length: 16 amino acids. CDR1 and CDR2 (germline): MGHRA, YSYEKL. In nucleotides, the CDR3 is TGCGCCAGCAGCCAAGGAGAAACTAGCGGGAGGGTCGAGCAGTACTTC. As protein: CASSQGETSGRVEQYF.